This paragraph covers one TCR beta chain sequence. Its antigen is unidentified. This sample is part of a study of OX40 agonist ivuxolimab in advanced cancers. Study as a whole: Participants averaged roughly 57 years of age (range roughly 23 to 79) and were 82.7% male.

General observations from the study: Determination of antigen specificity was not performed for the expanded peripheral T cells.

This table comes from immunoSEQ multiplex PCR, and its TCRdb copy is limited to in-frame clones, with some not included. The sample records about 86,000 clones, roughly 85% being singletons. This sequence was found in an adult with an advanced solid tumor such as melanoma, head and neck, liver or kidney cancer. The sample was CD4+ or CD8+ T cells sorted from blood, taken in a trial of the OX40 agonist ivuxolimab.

The CDR3 nucleotides are TGTGCCAGCAGGTTTGCGGTGAACACTGAAGCTTTCTTT. Its protein product is CASRFAVNTEAFF. V gene TRBV7-2 combines with J gene TRBJ1-1, with D uncertain. This CDR3 is built from 13 residues. Germline V gives CDR1 SGHTA, CDR2 FQGNSA. The V end was cut by 6 bases, the J end by 0 bases, with 8 bases between.